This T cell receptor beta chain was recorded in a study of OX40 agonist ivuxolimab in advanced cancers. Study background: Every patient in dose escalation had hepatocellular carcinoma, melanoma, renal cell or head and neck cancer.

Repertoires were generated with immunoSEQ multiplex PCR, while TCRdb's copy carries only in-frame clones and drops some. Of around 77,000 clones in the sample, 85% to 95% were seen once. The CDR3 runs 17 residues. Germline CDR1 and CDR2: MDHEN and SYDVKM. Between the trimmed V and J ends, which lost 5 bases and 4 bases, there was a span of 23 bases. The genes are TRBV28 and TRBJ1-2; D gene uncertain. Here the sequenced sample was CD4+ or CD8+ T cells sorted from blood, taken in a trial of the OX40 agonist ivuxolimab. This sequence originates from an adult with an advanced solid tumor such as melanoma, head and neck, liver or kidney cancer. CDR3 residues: CASSAPHLNPNVYGYTF. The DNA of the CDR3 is TGTGCCAGCAGTGCCCCGCACCTGAACCCCAACGTCTATGGCTACACCTTC.